One and the same sample provided the 15 T cell receptor beta chains below, sequenced in a study of blood T cell repertoires in COVID-19. TCRdb's table, derived via immunoSEQ multiplex PCR, lists solely in-frame clones and lacks some. This table holds 70,000 to 95,000 clones, around 89% found once. The specimen sequenced was peripheral blood. These receptors came from a man aged 50-59 years with COVID-19, enrolled during active disease.

This clone was observed once. The CDR3 sequence: CASSLGQGAAGELFF. The CDR3 DNA reads TGTGCCAGCAGCTTGGGACAGGGGGCCGCCGGGGAGCTGTTTTTT. The chain has TRBV5-4 and TRBJ2-2, with 10 nucleotides matching TRBD1. The length of the CDR3 is 15 residues. From germline, CDR1 is SGHNT and CDR2 YYREEE (reference sequence). With V trimmed by 0 bases and J by 6 bases, 2 bases remained unmatched. Combining the CDR3 with reference TRBV5-4 and TRBJ2-2 gives the whole variable domain ETGVTQSPTHLIKTRGQQVTLRCSSQSGHNTVSWYQQALGQGPQFIFQYYREEENGRGNFPPRFSGLQFPNYSSELNVNALELDDSALYLCASSLGQGAAGELFFGEGSRLTVL.

The rearrangement joins TRBV24-1 to TRBJ1-2, with TRBD1 matching 10 bases. The CDR3 spans 13 residues. Germline-derived CDR1 and CDR2 are KGHDR and SFDVKD. V dropped 3 bases and J dropped 11; count of bases not matched to a gene: 5. This chain's CDR3 is CATSDPRDRGYTF. Here the CDR3 DNA reads TGTGCCACCAGTGATCCCCGGGACAGGGGTTACACCTTC.

This chain joins TRBV4-2 and TRBJ2-2, with a weak D call TRBD1 (5 bases). V was clipped by 0 bases and J by 6 bases, with 14 bases between them. This CDR3 is built from 16 residues. Germline CDR1 is LGHNA and CDR2 is YNFKEQ. For the CDR3, the DNA is TGTGCCAGCAGCCAAGATCCCCAGGGTGGAGCCGGGGAGCTGTTTTTT. Amino acids: CASSQDPQGGAGELFF.

This clone was seen just once. This chain links TRBV18 with TRBJ2-4; D may be TRBD1 (5 bases). The germline CDR1 and CDR2 sequences are KGHSH and LQKENI. The CDR3 sequence is 18 residues long. The germline V and J ends were trimmed by 1 base and 0 bases, with 16 bases remaining between them. CDR3 residues: CASSPQIQGRLAKNIQYF. In DNA form, the CDR3 reads TGTGCCAGCTCACCACAAATCCAGGGCAGACTAGCCAAAAACATTCAGTACTTC. Full variable domain (missing parts from reference TRBV18 and TRBJ2-4): NAGVMQNPRHLVRRRGQEARLRCSPMKGHSHVYWYRQLPEEGLKFMVYLQKENIIDESGMPKERFSAEFPKEGPSILRIQQVVRGDSAAYFCASSPQIQGRLAKNIQYFGAGTRLSVL.

CDR3 amino acids: CASSQPGQGNYGYTF. The CDR3 coding sequence is TGCGCCAGCAGCCAACCGGGACAGGGGAACTATGGCTACACCTTC. The rearrangement uses TRBV4-1 and TRBJ1-2; TRBD1 matches 10 bases. In germline, CDR1 is MGHRA, CDR2 YSYEKL. V gave up 2 bases and J gave up 2 bases; unmatched junction bases: 2. This CDR3 is built from 15 residues.

This chain connects TRBV11-3 to TRBJ2-3; D call uncertain. Trimming left V 3 bases short and J 1 base short, with 8 bases between. Germline V lookup: CDR1 SGHNT, CDR2 YENEEA. The CDR3 runs to 14 residues. The CDR3 coding sequence is TGTGCCAGCAGCTTGTCACAAGGCACAGATACGCAGTATTTT. This gives the protein CASSLSQGTDTQYF.

This clone was observed a handful of times. The chain is built from TRBV27 and TRBJ1-2; D possibly corresponds to TRBD1 (5 bases). The CDR3 is 16 residues long. The germline gives CDR1 MNHEY, CDR2 SMNVEV (reference sequence). V dropped 3 bases and J dropped 8 bases, with 22 bases sitting between them. DNA of the CDR3: TGTGCCAGCAGTTTGCTAGGGGCGACGGGGGGGGAAGGCTACACCTTC. Its protein product is CASSLLGATGGEGYTF.

V and J are TRBV5-1 and TRBJ1-2; D remains ambiguous. The CDR3 loop spans 15 amino acids. Germline CDR1 reads SGHRS; CDR2 reads YFSETQ. Between the trimmed V and J ends, which lost 2 bases and 0 bases, there was a span of 11 bases. CDR3 protein: CASSFGSGTNYGYTF. The CDR3 DNA reads as TGCGCCAGCAGCTTTGGATCAGGAACTAACTATGGCTACACCTTC.

The chain has TRBV7-3 and TRBJ2-3; 7 bases agree with TRBD2. V shed 1 base and J 0 bases; nucleotides not matched to a gene: 4. Germline-derived CDR1 and CDR2 are SGHTA and FQGTGA. The CDR3 extends over 16 amino acids. The CDR3 DNA sequence: TGTGCCAGCAGCTTAAGCGGGGGAGGAAGCACAGATACGCAGTATTTT. It is translated as CASSLSGGGSTDTQYF.

This chain joins TRBV19 and TRBJ2-3; 9 bases map to TRBD1. The V gene's germline CDR1 is LNHDA and CDR2 SQIVND (reference sequence). The CDR3 consists of 16 residues. The V gene end was trimmed by 5 bases and the J gene end by 0 bases; junction bases not matched to a gene: 6. The CDR3 DNA sequence: TGTGCCAGTAGTGCCGACAGGGGGACTAGCACAGATACGCAGTATTTT. This encodes CASSADRGTSTDTQYF.

A note on this clone: Other DNA sequences from this sample encode an identical CDR3 as well. This chain joins TRBV15 and TRBJ2-2, with 14 bases that match TRBD2. The J segment lost 5 bases and the V segment lost 8 bases, leaving 1 base of the junction unmatched. CDR3 length: 14 residues. Per germline, CDR1 LNHNV and CDR2 YYDKDF (reference sequence). The CDR3 bases are TGTGCCACCCGACTAGCGGGGGGGACCGGGGAGCTGTTTTTT. It encodes CATRLAGGTGELFF.

The rearrangement links TRBV4-3 to TRBJ1-4; possible D gene TRBD1, 6 bases. Germline CDR1 reads LGHNA; CDR2 reads YSLEER. Trimming took 4 bases from V and 8 from J, leaving 11 bases between them. The CDR3 runs 13 residues. CDR3 coding DNA: TGCGCCAGCAGCCTACACAGGGAAGAAAAACTGTTTTTT. Amino acid sequence: CASSLHREEKLFF.

The chain has TRBV5-1 and TRBJ1-1; 7 bases fit TRBD1. V gave up 4 bases and J gave up 0 bases; unmatched junction bases: 3. The CDR3 loop spans 14 amino acids. Germline V CDR1 and CDR2: SGHRS, YFSETQ. The CDR3 DNA is TGCGCCAGCAGCCACAGGGGCATGAACACTGAAGCTTTCTTT. This encodes CASSHRGMNTEAFF.

This rearrangement joins TRBV4-2 to TRBJ1-6, with 7 bases aligning to TRBD1. Trimming cost V 4 bases and J 0 bases; bases outside gene matches: 9. The CDR3 runs 18 residues. Germline loops: CDR1 LGHNA, CDR2 YNFKEQ. The CDR3 nucleotides read TGTGCCAGCAGCCCTTGGACAGGTCACGACTCCTATAATTCACCCCTCCACTTT. Translated: CASSPWTGHDSYNSPLHF.

The gene calls are TRBV10-3 and TRBJ1-1; TRBD1 matches 8 bases. J gave up 5 bases and V 5 bases, and 7 bases lay outside the gene matches. Per germline, CDR1 ENHRY and CDR2 SYGVKD. CDR3 length equals 14 residues. CDR3 region: CAISPTGEGTEAFF. CDR3 nucleotide sequence: TGTGCCATCAGTCCGACAGGGGAGGGTACTGAAGCTTTCTTT.